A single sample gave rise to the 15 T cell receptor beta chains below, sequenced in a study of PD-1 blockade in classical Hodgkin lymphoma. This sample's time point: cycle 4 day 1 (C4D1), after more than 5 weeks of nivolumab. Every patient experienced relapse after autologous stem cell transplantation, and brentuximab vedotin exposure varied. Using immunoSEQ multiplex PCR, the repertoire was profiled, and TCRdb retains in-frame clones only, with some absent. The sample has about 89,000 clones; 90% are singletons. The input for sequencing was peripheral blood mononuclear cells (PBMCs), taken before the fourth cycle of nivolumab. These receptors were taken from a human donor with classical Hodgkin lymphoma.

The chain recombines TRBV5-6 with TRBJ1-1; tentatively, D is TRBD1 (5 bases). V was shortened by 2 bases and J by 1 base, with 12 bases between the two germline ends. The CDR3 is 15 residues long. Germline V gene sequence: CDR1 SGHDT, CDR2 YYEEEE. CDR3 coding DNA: TGTGCCAGCAGCTTCCCGGGACCCCGGAACACTGAAGCTTTCTTT. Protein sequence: CASSFPGPRNTEAFF.

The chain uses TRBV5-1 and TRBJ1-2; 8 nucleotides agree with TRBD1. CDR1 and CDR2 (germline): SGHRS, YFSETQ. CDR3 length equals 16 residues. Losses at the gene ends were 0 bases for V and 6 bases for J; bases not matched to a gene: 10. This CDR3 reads CASSLEAGGALDGYTF. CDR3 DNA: TGCGCCAGCAGCTTGGAGGCAGGGGGCGCGTTAGATGGCTACACCTTC. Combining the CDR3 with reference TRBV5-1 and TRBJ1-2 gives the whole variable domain KAGVTQTPRYLIKTRGQQVTLSCSPISGHRSVSWYQQTPGQGLQFLFEYFSETQRNKGNFPGRFSGRQFSNSRSEMNVSTLELGDSALYLCASSLEAGGALDGYTFGSGTRLTVV.

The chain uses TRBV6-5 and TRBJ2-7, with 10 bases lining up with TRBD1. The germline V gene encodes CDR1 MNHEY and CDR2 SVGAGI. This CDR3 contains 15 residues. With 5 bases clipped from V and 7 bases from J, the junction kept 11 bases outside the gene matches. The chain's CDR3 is CASSPGQGGPSEQYF. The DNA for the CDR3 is TGTGCCAGCAGTCCTGGACAGGGGGGCCCCTCAGAGCAGTACTTC.

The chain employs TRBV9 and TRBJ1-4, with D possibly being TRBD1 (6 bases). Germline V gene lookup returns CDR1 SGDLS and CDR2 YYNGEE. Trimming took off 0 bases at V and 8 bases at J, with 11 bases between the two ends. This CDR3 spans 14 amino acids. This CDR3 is CASSVVGGGEKLFF. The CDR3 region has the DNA TGTGCCAGCAGCGTAGTAGGGGGAGGCGAAAAACTGTTTTTT.

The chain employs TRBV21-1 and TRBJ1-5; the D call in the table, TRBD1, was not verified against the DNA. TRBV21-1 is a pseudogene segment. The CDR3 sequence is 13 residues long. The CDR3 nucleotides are TGTGCCAGCAGACAGGGTGGCAATCAGCCCCAGCATTTT. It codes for CASRQGGNQPQHF.

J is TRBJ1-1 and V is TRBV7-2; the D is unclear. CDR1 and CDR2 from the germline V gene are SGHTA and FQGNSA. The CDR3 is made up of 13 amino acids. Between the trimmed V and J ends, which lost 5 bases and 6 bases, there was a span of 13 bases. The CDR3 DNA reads TGTGCCAGCAGCCTAATTAGAGAGGCTGAAGCTTTCTTT. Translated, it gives CASSLIREAEAFF. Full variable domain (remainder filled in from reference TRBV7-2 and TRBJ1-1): GAGVSQSPSNKVTEKGKDVELRCDPISGHTALYWYRQSLGQGLEFLIYFQGNSAPDKSGLPSDRFSAERTGGSVSTLTIQRTQQEDSAVYLCASSLIREAEAFFGQGTRLTVV.

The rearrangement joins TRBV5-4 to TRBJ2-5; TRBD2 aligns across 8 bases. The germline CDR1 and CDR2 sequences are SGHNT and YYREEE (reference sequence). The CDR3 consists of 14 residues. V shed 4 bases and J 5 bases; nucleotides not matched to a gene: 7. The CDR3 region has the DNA TGTGCCAGCAGCCCTCGGGGGGGCCGGGAGACCCAGTACTTC. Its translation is CASSPRGGRETQYF.

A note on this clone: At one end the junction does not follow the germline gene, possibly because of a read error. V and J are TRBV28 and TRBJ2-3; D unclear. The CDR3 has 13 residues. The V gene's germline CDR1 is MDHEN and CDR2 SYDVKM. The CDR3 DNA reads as TGTGCCAGCGGCATTGGGGTCACAGATATGCAGTATTTT. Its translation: CASGIGVTDMQYF.

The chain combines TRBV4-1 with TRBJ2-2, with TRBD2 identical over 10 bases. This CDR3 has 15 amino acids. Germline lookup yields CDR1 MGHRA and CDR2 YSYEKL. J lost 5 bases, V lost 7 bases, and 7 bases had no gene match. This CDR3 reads CASTHGLAVTGELFF. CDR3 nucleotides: TGCGCCAGCACGCACGGACTAGCGGTGACCGGGGAGCTGTTTTTT.

The CDR3 sequence is CASSLSTENYGYTF. CDR3 nucleotides: TGTGCCAGCAGTCTTTCGACAGAGAACTATGGCTACACCTTC. The rearrangement uses TRBV27 and TRBJ1-2; D perhaps matches TRBD1 (5 bases). There are 14 residues in the CDR3. V was clipped by 5 bases and J by 2 bases, with 12 bases between them. Per germline, CDR1 MNHEY and CDR2 SMNVEV (reference sequence).

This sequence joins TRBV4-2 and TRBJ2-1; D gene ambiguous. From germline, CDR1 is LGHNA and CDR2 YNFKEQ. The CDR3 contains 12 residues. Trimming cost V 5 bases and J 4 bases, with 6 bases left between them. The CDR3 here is CASSSQYNEQFF. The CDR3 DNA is TGTGCCAGCAGCTCACAGTACAATGAGCAGTTCTTC.

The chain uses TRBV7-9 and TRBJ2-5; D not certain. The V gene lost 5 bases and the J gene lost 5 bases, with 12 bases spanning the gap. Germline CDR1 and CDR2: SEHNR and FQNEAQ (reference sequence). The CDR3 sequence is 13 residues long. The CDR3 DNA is TGTGCCAGCAGCCCAGTAGCATGGGAGACCCAGTACTTC. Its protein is CASSPVAWETQYF.

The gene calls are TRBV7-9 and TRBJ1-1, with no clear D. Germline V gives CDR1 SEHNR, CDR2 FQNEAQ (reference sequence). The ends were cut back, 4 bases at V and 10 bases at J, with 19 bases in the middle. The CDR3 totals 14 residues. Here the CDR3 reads CASSSNSAPARAFF. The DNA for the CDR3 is TGTGCCAGCAGCTCCAATTCCGCACCCGCTAGAGCTTTCTTT.

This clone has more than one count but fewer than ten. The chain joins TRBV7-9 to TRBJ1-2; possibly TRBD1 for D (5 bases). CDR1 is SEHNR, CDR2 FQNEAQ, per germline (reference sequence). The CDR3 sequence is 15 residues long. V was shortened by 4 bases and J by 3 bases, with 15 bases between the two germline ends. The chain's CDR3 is CASSSNQGFDYGYTF. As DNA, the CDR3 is TGTGCCAGCAGCTCTAACCAGGGTTTCGACTATGGCTACACCTTC.

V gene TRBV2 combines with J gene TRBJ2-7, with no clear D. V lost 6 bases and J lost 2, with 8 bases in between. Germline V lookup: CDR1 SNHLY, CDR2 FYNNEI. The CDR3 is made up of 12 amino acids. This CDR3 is CASRTETYEQYF. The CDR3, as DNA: TGTGCCAGCAGGACGGAGACCTACGAGCAGTACTTC.